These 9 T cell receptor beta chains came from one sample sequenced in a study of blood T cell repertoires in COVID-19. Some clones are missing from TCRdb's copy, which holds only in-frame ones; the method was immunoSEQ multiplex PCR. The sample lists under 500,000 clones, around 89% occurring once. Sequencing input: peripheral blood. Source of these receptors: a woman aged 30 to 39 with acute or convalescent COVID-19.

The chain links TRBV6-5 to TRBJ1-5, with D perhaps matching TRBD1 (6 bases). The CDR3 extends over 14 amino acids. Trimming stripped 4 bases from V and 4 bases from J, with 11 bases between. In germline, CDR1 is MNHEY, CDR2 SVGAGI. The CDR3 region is CASSLYRDNQPQHF. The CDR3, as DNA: TGTGCCAGCAGTTTATACAGGGATAATCAGCCCCAGCATTTT.

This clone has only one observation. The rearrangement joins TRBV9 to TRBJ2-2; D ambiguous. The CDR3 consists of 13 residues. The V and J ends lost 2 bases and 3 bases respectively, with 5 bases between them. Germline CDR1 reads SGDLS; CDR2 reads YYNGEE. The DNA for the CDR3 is TGTGCCAGCAGCGTTGAGTACACCGGGGAGCTGTTTTTT. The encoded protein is CASSVEYTGELFF. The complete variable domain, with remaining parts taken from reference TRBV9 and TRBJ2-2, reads DSGVTQTPKHLITATGQRVTLRCSPRSGDLSVYWYQQSLDQGLQFLIQYYNGEERAKGNILERFSAQQFPDLHSELNLSSLELGDSALYFCASSVEYTGELFFGEGSRLTVL.

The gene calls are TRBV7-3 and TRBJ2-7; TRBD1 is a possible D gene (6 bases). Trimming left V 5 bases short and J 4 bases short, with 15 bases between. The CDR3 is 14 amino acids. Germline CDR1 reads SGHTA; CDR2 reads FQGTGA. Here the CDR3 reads CASSLTGTNYEQYF. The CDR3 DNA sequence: TGTGCCAGCAGCCTGACCGGGACAAATTACGAGCAGTACTTC.

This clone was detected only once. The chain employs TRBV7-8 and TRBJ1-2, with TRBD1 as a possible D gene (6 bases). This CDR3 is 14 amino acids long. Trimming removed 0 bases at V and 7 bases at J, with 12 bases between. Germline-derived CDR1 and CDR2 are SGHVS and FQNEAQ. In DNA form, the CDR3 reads TGTGCCAGCAGCTTAGCCCGGACAGCTAGTGGCTACACCTTC. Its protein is CASSLARTASGYTF.

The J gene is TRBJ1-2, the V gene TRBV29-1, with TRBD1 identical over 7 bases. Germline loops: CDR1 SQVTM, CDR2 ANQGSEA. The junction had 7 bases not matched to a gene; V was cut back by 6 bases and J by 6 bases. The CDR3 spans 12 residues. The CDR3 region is CSVLQGFDGYTF. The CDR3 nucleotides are TGCAGCGTCTTACAGGGGTTCGATGGCTACACCTTC.

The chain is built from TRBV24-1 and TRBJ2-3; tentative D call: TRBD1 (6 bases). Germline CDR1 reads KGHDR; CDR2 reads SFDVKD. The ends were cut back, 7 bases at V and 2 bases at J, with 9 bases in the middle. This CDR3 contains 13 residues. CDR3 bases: TGTGCCACCAGGGACAGAACCACAGATACGCAGTATTTT. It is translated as CATRDRTTDTQYF.

The CDR3: CASSYGQVYNSPLHF. The CDR3 DNA reads as TGTGCCAGCAGTTACGGGCAGGTCTATAATTCACCCCTCCACTTT. V is TRBV6-5 and J is TRBJ1-6, with unresolved D. V lost 2 bases and J lost 3, with 8 bases in between. This CDR3 is 15 amino acids long. Germline CDR1 MNHEY, CDR2 SVGAGI.

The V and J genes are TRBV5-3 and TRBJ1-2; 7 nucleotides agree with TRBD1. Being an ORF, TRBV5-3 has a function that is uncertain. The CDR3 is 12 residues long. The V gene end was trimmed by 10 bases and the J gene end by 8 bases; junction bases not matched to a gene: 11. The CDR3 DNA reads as TGTGCCGCCCCACAAGACAGGGCGGGCTACACCTTC. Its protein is CAAPQDRAGYTF.

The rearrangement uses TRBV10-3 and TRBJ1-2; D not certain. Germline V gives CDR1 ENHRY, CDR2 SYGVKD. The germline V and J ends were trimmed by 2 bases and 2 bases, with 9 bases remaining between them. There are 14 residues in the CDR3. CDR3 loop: CAISEITRNYGYTF. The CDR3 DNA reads TGTGCCATCAGTGAGATCACCAGGAACTATGGCTACACCTTC.